The source of this TCR beta chain is a study of cytomegalovirus exposure and HLA in healthy donors. PCR primers comprised 60 Vbeta and 13 Jbeta primers. Libraries were prepared by immunoSEQ multiplex PCR; TCRdb keeps only in-frame clonotypes and omits some of them. In the table there are about 120,000 clones, about four fifths of which are singletons. Germline V gene lookup returns CDR1 MNHEY and CDR2 SMNVEV (reference sequence). The CDR3 totals 16 residues. The V gene lost 6 bases and the J gene lost 0 bases, with 12 bases spanning the gap. Source material: PBMCs. This chain connects TRBV27 to TRBJ1-6; no clear D. The receptor's source is a man aged 30-40 years in good health and CMV-seropositive. CDR3 bases: TGTGCCAGCAGGCGAGGGTCTAGCTCCTATAATTCACCCCTCCACTTT. Encoded protein: CASRRGSSSYNSPLHF.